This TCR beta chain was retrieved from a study of blood T cell repertoires in COVID-19. Turning to the study itself: Researchers got acute and convalescent COVID-19 samples from the United States, Italy and Spain. Sample material is recorded as cDNA or gDNA derived from T cells, B-cell-depleted T cells, or PBMCs.

The germline V gene has CDR1 KGHDR and CDR2 SFDVKD. Trimming took off 3 bases at V and 5 bases at J, with 12 bases between the two ends. The CDR3 contains 14 residues. Symptom resolution, clearance, or two negative PCRs marked the recovered donors of Cohort 3. In the original analysis: How many nucleated cells were present was estimated from reference gene primer amplification. Sequencing used immunoSEQ multiplex PCR; TCRdb keeps in-frame clones, though not all of them. V, J and clone size are those of that table, while D and trimming were read from the DNA. In the table there are around 300,000 clones, roughly 89% of which are singletons.

This chain uses TRBV24-1 with TRBJ2-5, with a possible D match to TRBD1 (6 bases). The TCR originated in a woman between 40 and 55 years old who had recovered from COVID-19. The sequenced sample was PBMCs or T cells enriched from blood (not recorded which). This CDR3 is CATSDTRGGETQYF. The CDR3 nucleotides are TGTGCCACCAGTGATACCAGGGGTGGGGAGACCCAGTACTTC.